One T cell receptor (beta chain) is described in this entry. The target antigen is unknown. V shed 0 bases and J shed 4 bases, with 7 bases lying between them. The V gene's germline CDR1 is SGHDT and CDR2 YYEEEE. This CDR3 contains 13 residues. This entry belongs to a study of cytomegalovirus exposure and HLA in healthy donors. All the people who gave samples were healthy bone marrow donors. The PCR had 60 Vbeta and 13 Jbeta primers. Generated by immunoSEQ multiplex PCR, the TCRdb table keeps only in-frame clones and is missing some. The data contain approximately 130,000 clones, about 81% of them singletons. Notes on the study in general: V- and J-gene trimming of TCR beta was linked (in a later analysis) to a missense DCLRE1C variant.

The V gene is TRBV5-6, the J gene TRBJ2-5; D is ambiguous. Sequenced sample: PBMCs. This TCR was sampled from a woman in her thirties or forties in good health and CMV-seropositive. CDR3 sequence: CASSLAGPETQYF. The CDR3 DNA is TGTGCCAGCAGCTTGGCTGGGCCAGAGACCCAGTACTTC. Looking up the rest from reference TRBV5-6 and TRBJ2-5 gives the full variable domain: DAGVTQSPTHLIKTRGQQVTLRCSPKSGHDTVSWYQQALGQGPQFIFQYYEEEERQRGNFPDRFSGHQFPNYSSELNVNALLLGDSALYLCASSLAGPETQYFGPGTRLLVL.